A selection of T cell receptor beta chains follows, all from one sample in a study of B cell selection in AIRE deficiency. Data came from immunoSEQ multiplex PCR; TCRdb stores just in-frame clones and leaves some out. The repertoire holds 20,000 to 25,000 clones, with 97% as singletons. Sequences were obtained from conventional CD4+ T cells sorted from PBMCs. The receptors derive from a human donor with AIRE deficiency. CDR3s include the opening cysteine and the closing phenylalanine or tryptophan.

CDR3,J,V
CASSGQAVSYEQYF,TRBJ2-7,TRBV6-8
CASSLDNARVAFF,TRBJ1-1,TRBV11-2
CSRSSPDRGRGETQYF,TRBJ2-5,TRBV29-1
CSASAGANYGYTF,TRBJ1-2,TRBV29-1
CAWSLGGRDTQYF,TRBJ2-3,TRBV30
CASSAKEGSNEKLFF,TRBJ1-4,TRBV9
CASSPRTGRRETQYF,TRBJ2-5,TRBV14
CASSLTANYGYTF,TRBJ1-2,TRBV2
CASSRGLAGIYEQYF,TRBJ2-7,TRBV19
CASSSRQGGTEAFF,TRBJ1-1,TRBV11-3
CASSLDLGTVYGYTF,TRBJ1-2,TRBV11-3
CASSLVAGSGPQHF,TRBJ1-5,TRBV5-6
CASSLGGTEQFF,TRBJ2-1,TRBV7-3
CASSLEGTAYNEQFF,TRBJ2-1,TRBV11-2
CASSLASSGRAYNEQFF,TRBJ2-1,TRBV7-2
CASSPPGVGADTQYF,TRBJ2-3,TRBV18
CASFLDREKANYGYTF,TRBJ1-2,TRBV18